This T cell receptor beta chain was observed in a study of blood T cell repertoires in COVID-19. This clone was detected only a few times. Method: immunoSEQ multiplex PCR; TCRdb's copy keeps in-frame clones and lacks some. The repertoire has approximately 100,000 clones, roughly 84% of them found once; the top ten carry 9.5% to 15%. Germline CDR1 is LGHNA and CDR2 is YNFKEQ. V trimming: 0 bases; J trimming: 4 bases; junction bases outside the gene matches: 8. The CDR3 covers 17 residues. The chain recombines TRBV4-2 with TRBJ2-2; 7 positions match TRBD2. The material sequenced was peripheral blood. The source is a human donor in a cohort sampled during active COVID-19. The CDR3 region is CASSQDPGGSGTGELFF. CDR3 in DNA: TGTGCCAGCAGCCAAGATCCGGGAGGAAGTGGCACCGGGGAGCTGTTTTTT.